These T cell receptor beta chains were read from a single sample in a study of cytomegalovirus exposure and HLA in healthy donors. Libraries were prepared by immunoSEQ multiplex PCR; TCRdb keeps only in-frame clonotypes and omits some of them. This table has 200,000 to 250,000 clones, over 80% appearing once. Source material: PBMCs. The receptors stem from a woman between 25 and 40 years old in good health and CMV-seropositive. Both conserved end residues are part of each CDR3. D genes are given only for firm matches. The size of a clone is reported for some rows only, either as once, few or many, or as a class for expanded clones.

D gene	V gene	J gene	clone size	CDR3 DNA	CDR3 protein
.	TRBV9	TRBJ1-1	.	TGTGCCAGCAGCGTTACGGGGGCAGTCGGTTACACTGAAGCTTTCTTT	CASSVTGAVGYTEAFF
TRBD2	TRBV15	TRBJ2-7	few	TGTGCCACCAGCAGAGTCGGGAGGGCTAGTTGGCAGTACTTC	CATSRVGRASWQYF
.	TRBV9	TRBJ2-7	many	TGTGCCAGCAGCGTAGCAGTACAGGTACCCTCCTACGAGCAGTACTTC	CASSVAVQVPSYEQYF
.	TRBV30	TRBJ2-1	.	TGTGCCTGGAGTGAAAGAGGGCAGTTCTTC	CAWSERGQFF
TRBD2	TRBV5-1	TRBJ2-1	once	TGCGCCAGCAGCTTCCTGACTAGCGGAAATGCTGAGCAGTTCTTC	CASSFLTSGNAEQFF
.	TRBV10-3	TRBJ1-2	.	TGTGCCATCAGTGAGGGGCGGGCGTTCTATGGCTACACCTTC	CAISEGRAFYGYTF
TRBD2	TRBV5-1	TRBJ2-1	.	TGCGCCAGCAGCCTCAGACTAGCGGGAGCCCCATACAATGAGCAGTTCTTC	CASSLRLAGAPYNEQFF
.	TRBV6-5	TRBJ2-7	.	TGTGCCAGCAGTTCATACAGGGTTGCCTCCTACGAGCAGTACTTC	CASSSYRVASYEQYF
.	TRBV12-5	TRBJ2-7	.	TGTGCTAGTGGTTTGCCCAGTCGGTGGAAGCGCGAGCAGTACTTC	CASGLPSRWKREQYF
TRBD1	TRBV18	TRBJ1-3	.	TGTGCCAGCTCAGACCAGGGGGCTGGTGGAAACACCATATATTTT	CASSDQGAGGNTIYF
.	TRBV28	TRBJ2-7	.	TGTGCCAGCAGTTTTATCAGGTCGAGCTCCTACGAGCAGTACTTC	CASSFIRSSSYEQYF
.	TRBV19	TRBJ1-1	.	TGTGCCAGTAGTACCCCCAGAAGGGCTTTCTTT	CASSTPRRAFF
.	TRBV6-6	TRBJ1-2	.	TGTGCCAGCAGTTCCCGTGGGGGGAATGGCTACACCTTC	CASSSRGGNGYTF
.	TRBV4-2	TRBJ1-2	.	TGTGCCAGCAGCCAAGGGCCGCTAGACTATGGCTACACCTTC	CASSQGPLDYGYTF
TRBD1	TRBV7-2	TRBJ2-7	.	TGTGCCAGCAGCTCGACAGGGTCCCCCTACGAGCAGTACTTC	CASSSTGSPYEQYF
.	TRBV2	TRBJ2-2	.	TGTGCCAGCAGTGTTTCCTCGGGGAACACCGGGGAGCTGTTTTTT	CASSVSSGNTGELFF
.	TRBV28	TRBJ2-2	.	TGTGCCAGCAGTGACCCGGCAAATGCGAACACCGGGGAGCTGTTTTTT	CASSDPANANTGELFF
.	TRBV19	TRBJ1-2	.	TGTGCCAGTAGTATAAGCGCAGGGCCGACCGGCTACACCTTC	CASSISAGPTGYTF
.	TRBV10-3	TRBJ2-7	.	TGTGCCATCAGCTACCTCTCAGGAGGCTACGAGCAGTACTTC	CAISYLSGGYEQYF
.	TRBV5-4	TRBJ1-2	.	TGTGCCAGCAGCTTGGGGGGGACTAACTATGGCTACACCTTC	CASSLGGTNYGYTF
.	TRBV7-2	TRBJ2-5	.	TGTGCCAGCACTAGAGGGAGGACCCAGTACTTC	CASTRGRTQYF
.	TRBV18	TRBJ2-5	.	TGTGCCAGCTCACCATTCTTGACCCACCAAGAGACCCAGTACTTC	CASSPFLTHQETQYF
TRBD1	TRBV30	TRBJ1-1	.	TGTGCCTGGAGTATACGGACAGGGGTGTACACTGAAGCTTTCTTT	CAWSIRTGVYTEAFF
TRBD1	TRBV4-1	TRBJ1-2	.	TGCGCCAGCAGCAAAGGACAGGGGCCTTCAAACTATGGCTACACCTTC	CASSKGQGPSNYGYTF
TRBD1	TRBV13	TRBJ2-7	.	TGTGCCAGCAGCTTCACCGGGACAGGCACCTACGAGCAGTACTTC	CASSFTGTGTYEQYF
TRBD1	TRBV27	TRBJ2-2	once	TGTGCCAGCAGGGCAGGGGGTATTCCGGCGAACACCGGGGAGCTGTTTTTT	CASRAGGIPANTGELFF
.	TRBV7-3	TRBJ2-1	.	TGTGCCAGCAGCGTAGACAGCTACAATGAGCAGTTCTTC	CASSVDSYNEQFF
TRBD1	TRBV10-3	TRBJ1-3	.	TGTGCCATCAGTGAGGGACAGGGATCTGGAAACACCATATATTTT	CAISEGQGSGNTIYF
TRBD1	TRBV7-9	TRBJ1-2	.	TGTGCCAGCACCACAGGGGATGGCTACACCTTC	CASTTGDGYTF
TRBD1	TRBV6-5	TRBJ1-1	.	TGTGCCAGCAGTTACTCCGGGACAGGGGGCCTCCCAGCTTTCTTT	CASSYSGTGGLPAFF
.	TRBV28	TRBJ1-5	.	TGTGCCAGCAGTTTGGGAGGGGTCGGTCAGCCCCAGCATTTT	CASSLGGVGQPQHF
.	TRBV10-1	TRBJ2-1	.	TGCGCCAGCAGTGAGCGAGCGGCTAGCTCCTACAATGAGCAGTTCTTC	CASSERAASSYNEQFF
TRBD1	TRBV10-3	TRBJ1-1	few	TGTGCCATCAGCCCAAGGACAGGCACTGAAGCTTTCTTT	CAISPRTGTEAFF
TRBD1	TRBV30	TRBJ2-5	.	TGTGCCTGGGGGACCGACAGGGCAGAGACCCAGTACTTC	CAWGTDRAETQYF
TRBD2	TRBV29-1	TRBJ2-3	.	TGCAGCGCGCATAGCGGGTACACAGATACGCAGTATTTT	CSAHSGYTDTQYF
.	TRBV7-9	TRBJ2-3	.	TGTGCCAGCAGCCCGGGGCTCCGCACAGATACGCAGTATTTT	CASSPGLRTDTQYF
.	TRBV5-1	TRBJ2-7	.	TGCGCCAGCAGCGTGGGTGAGCTCTACGAGCAGTACTTC	CASSVGELYEQYF
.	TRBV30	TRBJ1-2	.	TGTGCCTGGAGTAATCAGGGTGGCTACACCTTC	CAWSNQGGYTF
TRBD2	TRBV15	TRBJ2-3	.	TGTGCCACCAGCCGAACCGGGACTAGCGCTAGCACAGATACGCAGTATTTT	CATSRTGTSASTDTQYF
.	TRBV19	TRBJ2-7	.	TGTGCCAGTAGTGAGATAGGGGGATACGAGCAGTACTTC	CASSEIGGYEQYF
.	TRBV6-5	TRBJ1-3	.	TGTGCCAGCAGTTACACCCCAGGCTCTGGAAACACCATATATTTT	CASSYTPGSGNTIYF
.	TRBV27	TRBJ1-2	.	TGTGCCAGCAGACTGGGTTCGGACTATGGCTACACCTTC	CASRLGSDYGYTF
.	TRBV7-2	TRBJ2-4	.	TGTGCCAGCAGCTTAGGGCATGATAGGAACATTCAGTACTTC	CASSLGHDRNIQYF
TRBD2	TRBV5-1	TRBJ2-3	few	TGCGCCAGCGCCGCGGGGGGCACAGATACGCAGTATTTT	CASAAGGTDTQYF